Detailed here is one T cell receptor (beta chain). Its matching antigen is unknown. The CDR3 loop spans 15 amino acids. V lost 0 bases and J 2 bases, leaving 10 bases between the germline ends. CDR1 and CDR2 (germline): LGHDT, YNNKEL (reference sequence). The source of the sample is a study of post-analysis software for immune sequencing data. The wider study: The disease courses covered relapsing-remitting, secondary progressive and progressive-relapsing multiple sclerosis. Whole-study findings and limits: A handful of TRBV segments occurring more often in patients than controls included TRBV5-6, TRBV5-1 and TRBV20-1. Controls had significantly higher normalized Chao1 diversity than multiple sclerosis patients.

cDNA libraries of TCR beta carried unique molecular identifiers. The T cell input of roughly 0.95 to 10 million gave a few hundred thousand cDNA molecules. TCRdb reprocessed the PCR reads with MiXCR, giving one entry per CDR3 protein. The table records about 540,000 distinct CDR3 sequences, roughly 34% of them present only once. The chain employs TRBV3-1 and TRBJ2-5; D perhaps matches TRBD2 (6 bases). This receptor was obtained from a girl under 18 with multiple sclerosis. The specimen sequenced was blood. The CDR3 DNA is TGTGCCAGCAGCCAAGATTGGCGGGGTCAAGAGACCCAGTACTTC. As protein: CASSQDWRGQETQYF.